These 23 T cell receptor beta chains were all obtained from the same sample, sequenced in a study of blood T cell repertoires in COVID-19. Data came from immunoSEQ multiplex PCR; TCRdb stores just in-frame clones and leaves some out. Seen here are around 190,000 clones, around 83% observed once, and the top ten hold 7.6%. Input material: peripheral blood. These receptors all come from a woman in her sixties or seventies with COVID-19, enrolled during active disease.

The sample holds one count of this clone. The chain combines TRBV6-2 or TRBV6-3 with TRBJ2-7, with TRBD2 as a possible D gene (6 bases). The length of the CDR3 is 15 residues. Looked up from germline, CDR1 is MNHEY and CDR2 is SVGEGT. Trimming cost V 1 base and J 0 bases, with 10 bases left between them. The CDR3 is CASSYWDFSSYEQYF. Written as DNA, the CDR3 is TGTGCCAGCAGTTACTGGGACTTTAGCTCCTACGAGCAGTACTTC.

The count of this clone is one. This CDR3 is CASTFGRGEKLFF. CDR3 bases: TGTGCCAGCACCTTCGGGAGGGGTGAAAAACTGTTTTTT. This rearrangement joins TRBV5-6 to TRBJ1-4; D might be TRBD1 (5 bases). The CDR3 is 13 residues long. Germline V gene sequence: CDR1 SGHDT, CDR2 YYEEEE. Trimming removed 6 bases at V and 7 bases at J, with 13 bases between. Looking up the rest from reference TRBV5-6 and TRBJ1-4 gives the full variable domain: DAGVTQSPTHLIKTRGQQVTLRCSPKSGHDTVSWYQQALGQGPQFIFQYYEEEERQRGNFPDRFSGHQFPNYSSELNVNALLLGDSALYLCASTFGRGEKLFFGSGTQLSVL.

This clone appeared once. The V call is TRBV7-8, the J call TRBJ2-7; D is perhaps TRBD2 (6 bases). Between the trimmed V and J ends, which lost 5 bases and 5 bases, there was a span of 10 bases. CDR3 length: 12 residues. From germline, CDR1 is SGHVS and CDR2 FQNEAQ. The CDR3 region is CASSRGGNEQYF. The CDR3 DNA sequence: TGTGCCAGCAGCCGGGGAGGCAACGAGCAGTACTTC.

The V gene is TRBV29-1, the J gene TRBJ1-1, with D tentatively TRBD1 (6 bases). The CDR3 length is 14 residues. With 5 bases removed from V and 4 bases from J, the gap between germline ends came to 17 bases. The germline gives CDR1 SQVTM, CDR2 ANQGSEA. CDR3 sequence reads: CSVSERGLGTEAFF. The CDR3 coding sequence is TGCAGCGTTTCTGAAAGGGGGTTAGGCACTGAAGCTTTCTTT.

The chain couples TRBV5-1 to TRBJ1-2; 12 bases are shared with TRBD1. This CDR3 has 13 residues. Germline CDR1 reads SGHRS; CDR2 reads YFSETQ. With 7 bases clipped from V and 7 bases from J, the junction kept 5 bases outside the gene matches. This CDR3 is CASGGTGGFGYTF. The CDR3 DNA follows: TGCGCCAGCGGCGGGACAGGGGGCTTTGGCTACACCTTC.

This clone appeared once. The chain joins TRBV9 to TRBJ2-7, with 10 bases lining up with TRBD2. CDR3 length: 15 residues. V shed 1 base and J 0 bases; nucleotides not matched to a gene: 1. CDR1 and CDR2 from the germline V gene are SGDLS and YYNGEE. The CDR3 bases are TGTGCCAGCAGCGTAAGCGGGAGGGCCTCCTACGAGCAGTACTTC. As protein: CASSVSGRASYEQYF. Looking up the rest from reference TRBV9 and TRBJ2-7 gives the full variable domain: DSGVTQTPKHLITATGQRVTLRCSPRSGDLSVYWYQQSLDQGLQFLIQYYNGEERAKGNILERFSAQQFPDLHSELNLSSLELGDSALYFCASSVSGRASYEQYFGPGTRLTVT.

The chain carries TRBV6-6 and TRBJ2-7; D not resolved. V lost 2 bases and J lost 0, with 5 bases in between. There are 13 residues in the CDR3. Per the germline V gene, CDR1 is MNHNY and CDR2 is SVGAGI (reference sequence). The CDR3, as DNA: TGTGCCAGCAGTTACGATAGCTCCTACGAGCAGTACTTC. It encodes CASSYDSSYEQYF.

V and J are TRBV5-1 and TRBJ2-2, with 7 bases matching TRBD1. Germline values: CDR1 SGHRS, CDR2 YFSETQ. The length of the CDR3 is 15 residues. V lost 2 bases to trimming and J lost 0 bases; unmatched junction nucleotides: 1. For the CDR3, the DNA is TGCGCCAGCAGCTTTGGGACAGCGAACACCGGGGAGCTGTTTTTT. This sequence encodes CASSFGTANTGELFF.

V and J are TRBV19 and TRBJ2-7; 9 bases are shared with TRBD1. CDR1 LNHDA and CDR2 SQIVND come from the germline V gene (reference sequence). Trimming took 4 bases from V and 5 from J; bases not matched to a gene: 12. The CDR3 consists of 16 residues. CDR3 loop: CASSRGIGQGNDEQYF. Written as DNA, the CDR3 is TGTGCCAGTAGTAGGGGGATTGGACAGGGGAACGACGAGCAGTACTTC.

V is TRBV6-2 or TRBV6-3 and J is TRBJ2-1; perhaps TRBD2 as D (5 bases). Trimming left V 6 bases short and J 0 bases short, with 12 bases between. The CDR3 has 15 amino acids. From germline, CDR1 is MNHEY and CDR2 SVGEGT. This chain's CDR3 is CASSDYRASYNEQFF. The CDR3 nucleotides read TGTGCCAGCAGCGACTACCGAGCCTCCTACAATGAGCAGTTCTTC.

The gene calls are TRBV9 and TRBJ2-1; 11 nucleotides line up with TRBD2. The CDR3 loop spans 15 amino acids. V was clipped by 3 bases and J by 4 bases; unmatched bases: 3. Germline-derived CDR1 and CDR2 are SGDLS and YYNGEE. The CDR3 nucleotides read TGTGCCAGCAGCGCCCGACTAGCGGGGTACAATGAGCAGTTCTTC. Translated: CASSARLAGYNEQFF.

This chain connects TRBV6-5 to TRBJ1-1; unclear D gene. The germline V and J ends were trimmed by 2 bases and 1 base, with 8 bases remaining between them. The CDR3 contains 14 residues. From germline, CDR1 is MNHEY and CDR2 SVGAGI. Here the CDR3 reads CASSYEPRNTEAFF. The CDR3 DNA sequence: TGTGCCAGCAGTTACGAACCGAGGAACACTGAAGCTTTCTTT.

The chain combines TRBV28 with TRBJ2-2; 7 positions agree with TRBD2. This CDR3 has 16 amino acids. The V and J ends lost 2 bases and 4 bases, in that order; junction bases with no gene match: 7. Per the germline V gene, CDR1 is MDHEN and CDR2 is SYDVKM. The CDR3 bases are TGTGCCAGCAGTTTAAAATGGGACTATACCACCGGGGAGCTGTTTTTT. Translated: CASSLKWDYTTGELFF. Drawing the rest from reference TRBV28 and TRBJ2-2, the complete variable domain is DVKVTQSSRYLVKRTGEKVFLECVQDMDHENMFWYRQDPGLGLRLIYFSYDVKMKEKGDIPEGYSVSREKKERFSLILESASTNQTSMYLCASSLKWDYTTGELFFGEGSRLTVL.

V is TRBV4-1 and J is TRBJ2-1; 9 positions match TRBD1. Per germline, CDR1 MGHRA and CDR2 YSYEKL. V lost 2 bases and J lost 10; bases outside the gene matches: 12. The CDR3 extends over 16 amino acids. CDR3 DNA sequence: TGCGCCAGCAGCCAACAGGTGGGACAGGGCCTAATGGAGCAGTTCTTC. It yields the protein CASSQQVGQGLMEQFF.

The V gene is TRBV19, the J gene TRBJ1-5; perhaps TRBD1 as D (5 bases). The V end lost 3 bases, the J end lost 9 bases, and 15 bases lay between the germline ends. Germline CDR1 reads LNHDA; CDR2 reads SQIVND (reference sequence). The CDR3 is made up of 14 amino acids. The CDR3 DNA reads TGTGCCAGTAGTATCTCAGGGCCTACTGGGCCCCAGCATTTT. Translating it yields CASSISGPTGPQHF.

The chain uses TRBV7-3 and TRBJ2-1; 9 bases match TRBD2. Germline lookup yields CDR1 SGHTA and CDR2 FQGTGA. CDR3 size: 14 residues. Trimming took 3 bases from V and 6 from J; bases not matched to a gene: 3. The CDR3 bases are TGTGCCAGCAGCTTCCGGACTAGCGCCAATGAGCAGTTCTTC. This translates into CASSFRTSANEQFF.

Concerning this clone itself: Other DNA sequences in the sample encode the same CDR3. This chain uses TRBV19 with TRBJ2-7; 8 bases align to TRBD1. The V gene end was trimmed by 3 bases and the J gene end by 0 bases; junction bases not matched to a gene: 7. Germline-derived CDR1 and CDR2 are LNHDA and SQIVND (reference sequence). This CDR3 region has 16 residues. In nucleotides, the CDR3 is TGTGCCAGTAGTATTTCCCCCGGGACAGGCTCCTACGAGCAGTACTTC. Its protein is CASSISPGTGSYEQYF.

This clone was found a few times. The chain has TRBV5-1 and TRBJ2-5; D may be TRBD1 (5 bases). V dropped 2 bases and J dropped 1 base, with 15 bases sitting between them. Germline V gene lookup returns CDR1 SGHRS and CDR2 YFSETQ. The CDR3 extends over 16 amino acids. Here the CDR3 DNA reads TGCGCCAGCAGCTTTCCTCGAACAGGCCGCCAAGAGACCCAGTACTTC. It translates to CASSFPRTGRQETQYF.

The chain carries TRBV7-2 and TRBJ2-7; TRBD2 matches 9 bases. The V segment lost 5 bases and the J segment 4 bases; nucleotides outside the gene matches: 9. The V gene's germline CDR1 is SGHTA and CDR2 FQGNSA. CDR3 size: 15 residues. The CDR3 nucleotides are TGTGCCAGCAGCCTCCGACTAGCGGAGGATTACGAGCAGTACTTC. Translation gives CASSLRLAEDYEQYF.

The V call is TRBV28, the J call TRBJ2-1; TRBD1 matches 8 bases. CDR1 MDHEN and CDR2 SYDVKM come from the germline V gene. This CDR3 comprises 17 residues. V dropped 5 bases and J dropped 5; count of bases not matched to a gene: 14. The CDR3 loop is CASSPRTGLKGDNEQFF. CDR3 DNA sequence: TGTGCCAGCAGTCCCAGGACAGGGCTGAAAGGCGACAATGAGCAGTTCTTC.

This chain connects TRBV6-5 to TRBJ2-2; weak D call: TRBD1 (6 bases). Germline CDR1 and CDR2: MNHEY and SVGAGI. The CDR3 sequence is 15 residues long. V was cut by 6 bases and J by 2 bases, with 13 bases left in between. The CDR3 nucleotides read TGTGCCAGCAGATTGATGGGGGCCAACACCGGGGAGCTGTTTTTT. It encodes CASRLMGANTGELFF.

The genes are TRBV19 and TRBJ1-1, with 7 positions matching TRBD1. The CDR3 runs to 14 residues. CDR1 is LNHDA, CDR2 SQIVND, per germline (reference sequence). V gave up 7 bases and J gave up 8 bases; unmatched junction bases: 13. The CDR3 coding sequence is TGTGCCAGTAACCATCGGGACAGCTTCTTAGAAGCTTTCTTT. This encodes CASNHRDSFLEAFF. Full variable domain (remainder filled in from reference TRBV19 and TRBJ1-1): DGGITQSPKYLFRKEGQNVTLSCEQNLNHDAMYWYRQDPGQGLRLIYYSQIVNDFQKGDIAEGYSVSREKKESFPLTVTSAQKNPTAFYLCASNHRDSFLEAFFGQGTRLTVV.

The chain links TRBV6-5 to TRBJ1-2, with 7 nucleotides matching TRBD1. CDR3 length: 13 residues. The germline V gene encodes CDR1 MNHEY and CDR2 SVGAGI. The V gene end was trimmed by 6 bases and the J gene end by 5 bases; junction bases not matched to a gene: 6. Here the CDR3 DNA reads TGTGCCAGCAGAGAGACAGGGAATTATGGCTACACCTTC. This codes for CASRETGNYGYTF.